This paragraph reports one T cell receptor beta chain. As yet, its antigen is unknown. The source of the sample is a study of cytomegalovirus exposure and HLA in healthy donors. In the study overall: Assignment to the Caucasian-associated ancestry cluster applied to approximately 80% of the approximately 370 genotyped donors.

PCR used 60 Vbeta primers and 13 Jbeta primers. Produced via immunoSEQ multiplex PCR; TCRdb's table is partial and in-frame only. The table has 70,000 to 80,000 clones, around 80% seen once. This CDR3 region has 12 residues. The V gene's germline CDR1 is GTSNPN and CDR2 SVGIG (reference sequence). The junction had 8 bases not matched to a gene; V was cut back by 8 bases and J by 5 bases. Study findings and constraints: In vitro assays verified that three CMV-associated chains recognized CMV antigens specifically.

The chain links TRBV30 to TRBJ1-1, with 7 bases matching TRBD1. The sample taken for sequencing was PBMCs. The origin of this receptor is a man aged 18 to 29 in good health and CMV-seronegative. CDR3 in amino acids: CARGTVRTEAFF. CDR3 nucleotides: TGTGCCCGGGGGACAGTGCGGACTGAAGCTTTCTTT.